The sample holds a few counts of the clone carrying this T cell receptor beta chain. Its antigen remains unidentified. This record comes from a study of early T cells in non-severe SARS-CoV-2 infection. Looking at the study overall: Whole-blood bulk RNA, unsorted, was sequenced, and chains were unpaired.

Overall study findings and caveats: Anti-spike CD8 specificities were favored by VDJdb matching, whose results missed private and CD4 specificities.

Germline V gives CDR1 MDHEN, CDR2 SYDVKM. V shed 7 bases and J shed 2 bases, with 8 bases lying between them. The CDR3 sequence is 12 residues long. Molecules of cDNA were individually given unique molecular identifiers that were attached to them. One entry per CDR3 protein results from TCRdb running MiXCR on the 5' RACE reads. The sample shows approximately 77,000 distinct CDR3 sequences, about 5% of them seen only once. The sequenced sample was whole blood, obtained at baseline. This sequence joins TRBV28 and TRBJ1-1, with D perhaps matching TRBD1 (5 bases). This clonotype was obtained from an adult who was a healthcare worker with PCR-confirmed SARS-CoV-2 infection or an uninfected control (not recorded which). This chain's CDR3 is CASKGPNTEAFF. The CDR3 DNA is TGTGCCAGCAAGGGACCCAACACTGAAGCTTTCTTT.